These 9 T cell receptor beta chains originate from one sample sequenced in a study of Ad26.COV2.S vaccination and SARS-CoV-2 variants (dated by TCRdb to the early 2020s). Libraries were prepared through the immunoSEQ multiplex PCR assay. TCRdb obtained this table from immuneACCESS and retained in-frame rearrangements with V and J assigned. These tables miss some clones; where compared with another copy, unresolved V genes account for less than half of the shortfall, and the remainder is unexplained. Present in this sample are a few hundred thousand clones, over 75% of which were seen just once. Of the sample, approximately 3.6% is held by the ten largest clones. The treatment or condition label on this specimen signifies: 15 to 20 received Ad26.COV2.S at low or high dose, single or two shots; five or six received placebo; per-sample allocation not given. Repertoires of vaccine and placebo recipients were sequenced from samples taken on day 63 after the first injection.

Sequencing used peripheral blood, obtained in a trial of Ad26.COV2.S vaccine versus placebo. The receptors stem from a person aged 18 to 65 who received the Ad26.COV2.S COVID-19 vaccine or a placebo.

J is TRBJ1-1 and V is TRBV5-1, with TRBD1 identical over 7 bases. V shed 2 bases, J shed 4 bases, and the junction held 8 bases outside the gene matches. Germline V CDR1 and CDR2: SGHRS, YFSETQ. This CDR3 is 15 amino acids long. CDR3 bases: TGCGCCAGCAGCTTTAAGGGACAGAAATCCACTGAAGCTTTCTTT. Residues: CASSFKGQKSTEAFF.

The chain recombines TRBV7-9 with TRBJ1-1; possible D gene TRBD1, 6 bases. The CDR3 has 12 amino acids. The germline V and J ends were trimmed by 5 bases and 7 bases, with 11 bases remaining between them. Per the germline V gene, CDR1 is SEHNR and CDR2 is FQNEAQ (reference sequence). CDR3 nucleotides: TGTGCCAGCAGCCAAGGGGGAAGTGAAGCTTTCTTT. Its protein is CASSQGGSEAFF.

The rearrangement uses TRBV6-6 and TRBJ2-2, with a tentative D call TRBD1 (5 bases). The V end lost 6 bases, the J end lost 3 bases, and 11 bases lay between the germline ends. This CDR3 has 14 residues. Per germline, CDR1 MNHNY and CDR2 SVGAGI (reference sequence). The DNA of the CDR3 is TGTGCCAGCAGCCCAGACAGAGACACCGGGGAGCTGTTTTTT. This gives the protein CASSPDRDTGELFF.

The V call is TRBV28, the J call TRBJ2-7; 7 bases match TRBD1. The germline CDR1 and CDR2 sequences are MDHEN and SYDVKM. This CDR3 has 13 residues. V was pared by 6 bases and J by 2 bases, with 4 bases of the junction left unmatched. The CDR3 loop is CASSLDRAYEQYF. The CDR3 coding sequence is TGTGCCAGCAGCCTCGACAGGGCCTACGAGCAGTACTTC.

The chain has TRBV7-9 and TRBJ1-1; D not resolved. Per germline, CDR1 SEHNR and CDR2 FQNEAQ (reference sequence). V was trimmed by 4 bases and J by 5 bases, leaving 11 bases between them. The CDR3 runs to 13 residues. In DNA form, the CDR3 reads TGTGCCAGCAGCTCAGAGACCGAGACTGAAGCTTTCTTT. Protein sequence: CASSSETETEAFF.

The CDR3 DNA reads as TGTGCCAGCAGCTTGGAGGTCGGCGCCATATATGGCTACACCTTC. Its translation: CASSLEVGAIYGYTF. The V and J genes are TRBV5-5 and TRBJ1-2; D not certain. Germline V gives CDR1 SGHKS, CDR2 YYEKEE (reference sequence). V was pared by 0 bases and J by 5 bases, with 14 bases between. The CDR3 loop spans 15 amino acids.

The chain carries TRBV7-8 and TRBJ2-2, with 9 bases matching TRBD1. With 5 bases clipped from V and 4 bases from J, the junction kept 8 bases outside the gene matches. There are 16 residues in the CDR3. Germline V gene data show CDR1 as SGHVS and CDR2 as FQNEAQ. As DNA, the CDR3 is TGTGCCAGCAGCCCGAGGACAGGGGCTAGCACCGGGGAGCTGTTTTTT. This codes for CASSPRTGASTGELFF.

The chain carries TRBV11-2 and TRBJ2-1; tentatively, D is TRBD1 or TRBD2 (5 bases each). Trimming removed 3 bases from V and 10 bases from J, with 10 bases in between. This CDR3 region has 12 residues. Germline CDR1 is SGHAT and CDR2 is FQNNGV. Here the CDR3 DNA reads TGTGCCAGCAGCTTGATGGGGGTCGAGCAGTTCTTC. This gives the protein CASSLMGVEQFF.

The chain recombines TRBV5-6 with TRBJ2-2; D is perhaps TRBD1 (5 bases). Germline CDR1 and CDR2: SGHDT and YYEEEE. The CDR3 sequence is 16 residues long. V lost 5 bases and J lost 5, with 19 bases in between. CDR3 protein: CASSPPGRKGTGELFF. For the CDR3, the DNA is TGTGCCAGCAGTCCCCCCGGGCGAAAGGGGACCGGGGAGCTGTTTTTT. Full variable domain (outside the CDR3, taken from reference TRBV5-6 and TRBJ2-2): DAGVTQSPTHLIKTRGQQVTLRCSPKSGHDTVSWYQQALGQGPQFIFQYYEEEERQRGNFPDRFSGHQFPNYSSELNVNALLLGDSALYLCASSPPGRKGTGELFFGEGSRLTVL.